One and the same sample provided the 3 T cell receptor beta chains below, sequenced in a study of CXCR3-negative and CXCR3-positive naive CD8 T cells. The study made its TRB cDNA libraries by 5' RACE, adding UMI labels. TCRdb reprocessed the 5' RACE reads, with one entry per CDR3 protein and no DNA. The sample data list about 8,000 distinct CDR3 sequences. Sequencing input: naive CXCR3- CD8+ T cells from blood. Regarding subset: CD45RO-CCR7+CD27+CD95- naive CD8+ T cells lacking CXCR3 (TNR3-). The receptors stem from a human donor in good health. Some clones in this sample may be carry-over from other donors' samples.

The chain links TRBV3-1 to TRBJ2-3; lacking DNA, the TRBD2 call made by TCRdb goes unchecked. CDR1 and CDR2 (germline): LGHDT, YNNKEL (reference sequence). The CDR3 is made up of 17 amino acids. CDR3 loop: CASSWGGPPLRTDTQYF.

The chain employs TRBV4-3 and TRBJ2-3. Per germline, CDR1 LGHNA and CDR2 YSLEER. This CDR3 contains 14 residues. CDR3 sequence: CASSQGVRTDTQYF.

Its frequency marks this clonotype as medium-sized (0.01 to 0.1%). The rearrangement links TRBV6-5 to TRBJ2-2; TCRdb selects TRBD1, and the lack of DNA leaves this call unchecked. CDR1 MNHEY and CDR2 SVGAGI come from the germline V gene. CDR3 length: 17 amino acids. CDR3 protein: CASNSQGAPGFPGELFF.